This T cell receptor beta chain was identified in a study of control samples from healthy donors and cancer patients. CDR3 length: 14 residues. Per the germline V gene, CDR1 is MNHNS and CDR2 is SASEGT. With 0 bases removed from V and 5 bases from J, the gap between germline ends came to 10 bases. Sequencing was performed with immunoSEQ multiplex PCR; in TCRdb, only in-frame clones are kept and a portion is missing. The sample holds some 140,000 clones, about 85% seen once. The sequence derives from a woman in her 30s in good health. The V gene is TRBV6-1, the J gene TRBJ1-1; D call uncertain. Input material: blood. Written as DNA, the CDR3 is TGTGCCAGCAGTGAAGCTGAGCCTGGTACTGAAGCTTTCTTT. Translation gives CASSEAEPGTEAFF.